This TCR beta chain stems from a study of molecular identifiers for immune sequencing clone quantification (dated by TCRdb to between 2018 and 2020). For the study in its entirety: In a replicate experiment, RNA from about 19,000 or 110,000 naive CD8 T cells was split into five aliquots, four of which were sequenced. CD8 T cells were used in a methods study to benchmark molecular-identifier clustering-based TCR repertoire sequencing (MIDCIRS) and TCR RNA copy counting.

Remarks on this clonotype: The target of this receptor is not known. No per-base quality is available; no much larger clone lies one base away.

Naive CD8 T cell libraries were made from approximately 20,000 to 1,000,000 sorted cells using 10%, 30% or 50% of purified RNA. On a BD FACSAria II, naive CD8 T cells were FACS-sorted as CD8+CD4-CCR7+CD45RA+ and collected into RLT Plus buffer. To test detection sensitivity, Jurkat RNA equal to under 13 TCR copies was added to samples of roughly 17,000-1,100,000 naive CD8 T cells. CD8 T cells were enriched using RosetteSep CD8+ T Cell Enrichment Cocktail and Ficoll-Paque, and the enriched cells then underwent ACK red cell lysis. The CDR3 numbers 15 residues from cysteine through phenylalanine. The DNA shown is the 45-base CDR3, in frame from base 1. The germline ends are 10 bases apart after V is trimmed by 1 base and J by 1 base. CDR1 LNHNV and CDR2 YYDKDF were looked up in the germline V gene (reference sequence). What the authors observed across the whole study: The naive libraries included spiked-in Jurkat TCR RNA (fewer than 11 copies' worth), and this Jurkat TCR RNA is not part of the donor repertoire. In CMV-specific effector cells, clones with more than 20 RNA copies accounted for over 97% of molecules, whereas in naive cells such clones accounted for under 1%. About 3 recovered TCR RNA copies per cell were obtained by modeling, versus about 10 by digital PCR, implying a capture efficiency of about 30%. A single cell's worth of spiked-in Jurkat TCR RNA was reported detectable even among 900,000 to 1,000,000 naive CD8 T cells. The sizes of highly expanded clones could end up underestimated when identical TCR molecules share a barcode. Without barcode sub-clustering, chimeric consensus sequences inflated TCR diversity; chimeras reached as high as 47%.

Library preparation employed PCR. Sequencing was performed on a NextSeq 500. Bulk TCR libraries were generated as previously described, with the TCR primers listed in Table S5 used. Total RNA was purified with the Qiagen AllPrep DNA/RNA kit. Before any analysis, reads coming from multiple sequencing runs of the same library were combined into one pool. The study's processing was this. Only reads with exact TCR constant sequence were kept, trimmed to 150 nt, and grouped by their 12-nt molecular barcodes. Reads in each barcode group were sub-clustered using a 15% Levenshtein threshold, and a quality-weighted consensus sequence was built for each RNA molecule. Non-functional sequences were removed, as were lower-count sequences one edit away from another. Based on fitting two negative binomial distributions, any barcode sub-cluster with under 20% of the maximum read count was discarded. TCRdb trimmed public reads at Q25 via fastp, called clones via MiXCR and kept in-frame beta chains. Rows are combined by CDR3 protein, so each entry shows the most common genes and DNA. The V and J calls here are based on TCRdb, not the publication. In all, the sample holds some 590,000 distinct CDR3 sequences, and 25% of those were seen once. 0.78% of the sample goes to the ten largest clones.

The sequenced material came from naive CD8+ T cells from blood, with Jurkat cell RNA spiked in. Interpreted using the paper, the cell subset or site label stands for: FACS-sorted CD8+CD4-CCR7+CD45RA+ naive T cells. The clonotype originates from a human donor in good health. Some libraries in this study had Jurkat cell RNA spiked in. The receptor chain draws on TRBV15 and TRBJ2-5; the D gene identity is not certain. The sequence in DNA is TGTGCCACCAGCAGAGGAGGAAAATCCCAAGAGACCCAGTACTTC. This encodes CATSRGGKSQETQYF.